This TCR beta chain was recovered during a study of T cells in Graves' hyperthyroidism and ophthalmopathy. Overall study results and limits: Most expanded thyroid clonotypes above 0.001 also appeared in blood.

On this clonotype itself: The target antigen is unknown.

The source material, RNA transcripts, was used to amplify TCR beta CDR3 regions. Primed by the HTBI set, a first-round RT-PCR was run on the TCR CDR3. Using its own MiXCR run on the multiplex PCR reads, TCRdb lists one record per CDR3 protein. The table has 450,000 to 700,000 distinct CDR3 sequences, about half seen once; the top ten hold roughly 7.7%. Subjects aged 18 to 65 presented with newly diagnosed hyperthyroidism of less than 2 months' duration. The receptor was derived from a woman between 18 and 29 years old with Graves' hyperthyroidism. Sequenced sample: peripheral blood or thyroid tissue (not recorded which).

In DNA, the CDR3 is TGTGCCAGCAGCTCATCAGCGGGAGGTGGCTACACCTTC. It specifies CASSSSAGGGYTF. This chain joins TRBV7-8 and TRBJ1-2; no clear D. CDR1 is SGHVS and CDR2 is FQNEAQ in the germline V gene. The V end lost 4 bases, the J end lost 7 bases, and 13 bases lay between the germline ends. The CDR3 loop spans 13 amino acids.